This is a list of T cell receptor beta chains from one sample in a study of blood T cells in healthy people across ages. TCRdb called the 5' RACE reads again in MiXCR, with one record for every CDR3 protein. This table has roughly 500,000 distinct CDR3 sequences, 25% to 30% appearing once. The sequencing sample was made of blood. The receptors originated from a woman in her 70s in good health. Both conserved end residues are part of each CDR3. Each record gives: V gene, clone size, J gene, D gene, CDR3 protein, CDR3 DNA. A D gene is named only where the DNA matches it firmly. A clone size is listed for some rows: how often the clone was seen (once, few, many), or a class if it is expanded.

V: TRBV6-5; size: .; J: TRBJ1-1; D: .; CDR3: CASSQNPTKEAFF; DNA: TGTGCCAGCAGCCAAAATCCGACGAAAGAAGCTTTCTTT
V: TRBV5-1; size: .; J: TRBJ1-6; D: .; CDR3: CASSLSLSGNSPLHF; DNA: TGCGCCAGCAGCTTGTCGCTCTCGGGAAATTCACCCCTCCACTTT
V: TRBV5-1; size: .; J: TRBJ2-2; D: .; CDR3: CASSLEARGNTGELFF; DNA: TGCGCCAGCAGCTTGGAAGCCAGGGGGAACACCGGGGAGCTGTTTTTT
V: TRBV2; size: few; J: TRBJ1-6; D: .; CDR3: CASSEVGRVNSPLHF; DNA: TGTGCCAGCAGTGAGGTGGGGCGGGTTAATTCACCCCTCCACTTT
V: TRBV20-1; size: once; J: TRBJ2-1; D: TRBD2; CDR3: CSASPLAGGPHEQFF; DNA: TGCAGTGCTAGTCCTCTAGCGGGGGGCCCCCATGAGCAGTTCTTC
V: TRBV12-3/TRBV12-4; size: .; J: TRBJ1-2; D: .; CDR3: CASSHSIEGYTF; DNA: TGTGCCAGCAGTCATTCAATTGAAGGCTACACCTTC
V: TRBV27; size: .; J: TRBJ2-1; D: .; CDR3: CASRQGPTTSLYNEQFF; DNA: TGTGCCAGCCGGCAGGGCCCAACGACCTCATTATACAATGAGCAGTTCTTC
V: TRBV7-2; size: .; J: TRBJ2-4; D: .; CDR3: CASGGRENIQYF; DNA: TGTGCCAGTGGGGGCAGGGAGAACATTCAGTACTTC
V: TRBV20-1; size: .; J: TRBJ1-4; D: .; CDR3: CSARGVGEKLFF; DNA: TGCAGTGCTAGAGGGGTTGGGGAAAAACTGTTTTTT
V: TRBV20-1; size: few; J: TRBJ2-3; D: TRBD2; CDR3: CSARVTSGSTDTQYF; DNA: TGCAGTGCTAGAGTCACTAGCGGAAGCACAGATACGCAGTATTTT
V: TRBV30; size: .; J: TRBJ2-6; D: TRBD1; CDR3: CANTPGQGISGANVLTF; DNA: TGTGCAAATACCCCGGGACAGGGAATATCTGGGGCCAACGTCCTGACTTTC